This TCR beta chain came from a study of blood T cells in healthy people across ages. Trimming took off 4 bases at V and 13 bases at J, with 14 bases between the two ends. This CDR3 has 12 residues. CDR1 is DFQATT and CDR2 is SNEGSKA in the germline V gene (reference sequence). Primed by a sample-barcoded 5' primer and a J-beta primer mix, a second PCR proceeded for about 6 to 11 cycles. One entry per CDR3 protein results from TCRdb running MiXCR on the 5' RACE reads. This sample carries hundreds of thousands of distinct CDR3 sequences, around 48% of them seen once, and the ten largest clones take about 22%. The table lists this clonotype with a few counts.

The sequence was obtained from an elderly man in good health. Sequenced material: blood. V and J are TRBV20-1 and TRBJ1-6, with D uncertain. CDR3 nucleotide sequence: TGCAGTGCTACCTCCGGGCCCGGGCCCCTCCACTTT. Translating gives CSATSGPGPLHF.